The 14 T cell receptor beta chains listed next were all sequenced from one sample in a study of beta chain features in type 1 diabetes. The investigators reverse transcribed all of the isolated RNA, so they sequenced expressed TCRB transcripts. Sequencing used immunoSEQ multiplex PCR; TCRdb keeps in-frame clones, though not all of them. The sample records around 500,000 clones, about 10% being singletons. The specimen was naive CD4+ T cells from blood. The origin of the receptors is a woman under 30 in good health.

This clone was picked up a small number of times. The chain has TRBV30 and TRBJ2-1, with D unresolved. Trimming shortened V by 4 bases and J by 12 bases, and 13 bases separated the two germline ends. This CDR3 has 11 residues. Looked up from germline, CDR1 is GTSNPN and CDR2 is SVGIG (reference sequence). The CDR3 coding sequence is TGTGCCTGGACTACTTTTTGGGGGCAGTTCTTC. Translated: CAWTTFWGQFF.

The sample holds a few counts of this clone. This chain joins TRBV14 and TRBJ2-3, with no clear D. Germline CDR1 SGHDN, CDR2 FVKESK. The V gene lost 8 bases and the J gene lost 2 bases, with 11 bases spanning the gap. CDR3 length: 13 amino acids. The CDR3 protein is CASSGFNTDTQYF. CDR3 DNA: TGTGCCAGCTCGGGCTTTAACACAGATACGCAGTATTTT.

The rearrangement uses TRBV28 and TRBJ1-1; perhaps TRBD1 as D (5 bases). Germline V gives CDR1 MDHEN, CDR2 SYDVKM. The CDR3 has 12 residues. The V gene lost 3 bases and the J gene lost 7 bases, with 9 bases spanning the gap. This CDR3 reads CASSLRGFEAFF. CDR3 in DNA: TGTGCCAGCAGTTTGAGGGGATTTGAAGCTTTCTTT.

This clone was counted between two and nine times. The chain couples TRBV7-2 to TRBJ2-3, with 10 bases identical to TRBD2. J gave up 1 base and V 1 base, and 2 bases lay outside the gene matches. This CDR3 spans 16 amino acids. From germline, CDR1 is SGHTA and CDR2 FQGNSA. The DNA for the CDR3 is TGTGCCAGCAGCTTAGTACTAGCGGGGTGCACAGATACGCAGTATTTT. This encodes CASSLVLAGCTDTQYF.

This clone was counted between two and nine times. A read error may be the cause here, since a much bigger clone is one base away. This same CDR3 is encoded by further DNA sequences in the sample. The gene calls are TRBV5-6 and TRBJ2-5; the D is unclear. The CDR3 extends over 11 amino acids. V shed 2 bases and J shed 4 bases, with 3 bases lying between them. Germline V lookup: CDR1 SGHDT, CDR2 YYEEEE. CDR3 region: CASSLRETQYF. In nucleotides, the CDR3 is TGTGCCAGCAGCTTACGAGAGACCCAGTACTTC.

The rearrangement joins TRBV30 to TRBJ1-2, with 9 nucleotides matching TRBD1. The CDR3 contains 14 residues. The germline gives CDR1 GTSNPN, CDR2 SVGIG (reference sequence). V lost 0 bases and J lost 2; bases outside the gene matches: 1. CDR3 nucleotide sequence: TGTGCCTGGAGTGTGGGACAGGGAAACTATGGCTACACCTTC. Its translation is CAWSVGQGNYGYTF.

This chain links TRBV5-5 with TRBJ2-3, with D perhaps matching TRBD1 or TRBD2 (5 bases each). The V and J ends lost 5 bases and 6 bases respectively, with 13 bases between them. This CDR3 has 13 residues. The V gene's germline CDR1 is SGHKS and CDR2 YYEKEE (reference sequence). CDR3 bases: TGTGCCAGCAGTATACAGTGGGGGGATACGCAGTATTTT. It encodes CASSIQWGDTQYF.

The V gene is TRBV19, the J gene TRBJ2-1, with a weak D call TRBD2 (6 bases). This CDR3 spans 13 amino acids. From germline, CDR1 is LNHDA and CDR2 SQIVND (reference sequence). V lost 9 bases to trimming and J lost 3 bases, with 12 bases between them. The CDR3 region has the DNA TGTGCCAGCAGACTAGACATCTACAATGAGCAGTTCTTC. Amino acids: CASRLDIYNEQFF.

The chain links TRBV9 to TRBJ2-7; TRBD2 matches 9 bases. Germline loops: CDR1 SGDLS, CDR2 YYNGEE. The CDR3 spans 15 residues. Losses at the gene ends were 0 bases for V and 3 bases for J; bases not matched to a gene: 4. Written as DNA, the CDR3 is TGTGCCAGCAGCGTAGGTAGCGGGAGCCTCTACGAGCAGTACTTC. This gives the protein CASSVGSGSLYEQYF.

This clone was seen a few times. The rearrangement uses TRBV6-5 and TRBJ1-2; 9 nucleotides agree with TRBD1. The germline V gene has CDR1 MNHEY and CDR2 SVGAGI. The CDR3 spans 15 residues. V shed 0 bases and J 8 bases; nucleotides not matched to a gene: 7. CDR3 coding DNA: TGTGCCAGCAGTTACTCGCGGACAGGGGCAACGGGCTACACCTTC. Translation: CASSYSRTGATGYTF.

This clone was seen a handful of times. The chain couples TRBV7-9 to TRBJ1-5; no clear D gene. Deletions cut 1 base from V and 0 bases from J, with 7 bases between. The CDR3 runs 15 residues. CDR1 and CDR2 (germline): SEHNR, FQNEAQ (reference sequence). This CDR3 reads CASSLGETSNQPQHF. DNA of the CDR3: TGTGCCAGCAGCTTAGGGGAGACTAGCAATCAGCCCCAGCATTTT.

The chain employs TRBV29-1 and TRBJ2-1, with D possibly being TRBD1 (5 bases). The germline V gene encodes CDR1 SQVTM and CDR2 ANQGSEA. V gave up 7 bases and J gave up 3 bases, with 13 bases separating them. This CDR3 is 13 amino acids long. The DNA of the CDR3 is TGCAGCGGAACGGACACGTACTACAATGAGCAGTTCTTC. Translation: CSGTDTYYNEQFF.

The genes are TRBV7-9 and TRBJ1-1; D might be TRBD1 (6 bases). V was shortened by 5 bases and J by 4 bases, with 17 bases between the two germline ends. This CDR3 comprises 15 residues. Looked up from germline, CDR1 is SEHNR and CDR2 is FQNEAQ (reference sequence). CDR3 bases: TGTGCCAGCAGCGAGCGGCTGGGGGCCGTCACTGAAGCTTTCTTT. Its protein is CASSERLGAVTEAFF.

This clone was seen more than once but under ten times. The chain is built from TRBV5-1 and TRBJ2-2; D unclear. The CDR3 sequence is 14 residues long. Germline V lookup: CDR1 SGHRS, CDR2 YFSETQ. The germline V and J ends were trimmed by 1 base and 7 bases, with 11 bases remaining between them. In DNA form, the CDR3 reads TGCGCCAGCAGCTTGTCGGGCTGGGACGGGGAGCTGTTTTTT. It yields the protein CASSLSGWDGELFF.